The rows below give T cell receptor beta chains drawn from one sample of a study of regulatory T cells in long-lasting Graves disease. TCRdb re-called the multiplex PCR reads with MiXCR, one entry per CDR3 protein. The sample yields about 500,000 distinct CDR3 sequences, roughly 17% seen once. This sample also belongs to another study, concerning T cells in Graves' hyperthyroidism and ophthalmopathy.

Sequencing used peripheral blood mononuclear cells (PBMCs), obtained at new diagnosis, from a patient treated with antithyroid drugs. All receptors derive from a middle-aged man with Graves disease. CDR3s include the opening cysteine and the closing phenylalanine or tryptophan. The order of the fields is V gene, clone size, J gene, D gene, CDR3 DNA, CDR3 protein. The D gene is left open where the match is weak. Expanded clones get a size class; other rows say once, few or many, or leave the size out.

v_call: TRBV5-1; clone_size: many; j_call: TRBJ2-3; d_call: TRBD2; cdr3_nt: TGCGCCAGCAGCTTGGGACTAGCGGGTGGAGCAGATACGCAGTATTTT; cdr3_aa: CASSLGLAGGADTQYF
v_call: TRBV20-1; clone_size: many; j_call: TRBJ1-1; d_call: -; cdr3_nt: TGCAGTGCTAGGGGCAACACTGAAGCTTTCTTT; cdr3_aa: CSARGNTEAFF
v_call: TRBV6-2/TRBV6-3; clone_size: many; j_call: TRBJ2-7; d_call: -; cdr3_nt: TGTGCCAGCACCCGGGGTGCCTACGAGCAGTACTTC; cdr3_aa: CASTRGAYEQYF
v_call: TRBV28; clone_size: many; j_call: TRBJ2-1; d_call: TRBD1; cdr3_nt: TGTGCCAGCAGCCGGGGACAGGGCAATTACAATGAGCAGTTCTTC; cdr3_aa: CASSRGQGNYNEQFF
v_call: TRBV19; clone_size: -; j_call: TRBJ1-2; d_call: -; cdr3_nt: TGTGCCAGTAGTATACTAAGGAGCAGGGATGCCCACTATGGCTACACCTTC; cdr3_aa: CASSILRSRDAHYGYTF
v_call: TRBV30; clone_size: many; j_call: TRBJ1-1; d_call: -; cdr3_nt: TGTGCCCGGTCCTCCATGAACACTGAAGCTTTCTTT; cdr3_aa: CARSSMNTEAFF
v_call: TRBV3-1; clone_size: many; j_call: TRBJ2-2; d_call: -; cdr3_nt: TGTGCCAGCAGAGCGCGGGACCCCAGGAACACCGGGGAGCTGTTTTTT; cdr3_aa: CASRARDPRNTGELFF
v_call: TRBV2; clone_size: few; j_call: TRBJ2-2; d_call: -; cdr3_nt: TGTGCCAGCATTACGAACACCGGGGAGCTGTTTTTT; cdr3_aa: CASITNTGELFF
v_call: TRBV7-2; clone_size: -; j_call: TRBJ2-1; d_call: -; cdr3_nt: TGTGCCAGCAGCTCCCTCGGGGGAACGAGGGTTAATGAGCAGTTCTTC; cdr3_aa: CASSSLGGTRVNEQFF
v_call: TRBV27; clone_size: -; j_call: TRBJ2-7; d_call: -; cdr3_nt: TGTGCCAGCAGTTCCGCCGGTGCGGGCTCCTACGAGCAGTACTTC; cdr3_aa: CASSSAGAGSYEQYF
v_call: TRBV20-1; clone_size: few; j_call: TRBJ2-2; d_call: TRBD2; cdr3_nt: TGCAGTGCAAGGACTAGCGGGAGGGCCGGGCGGACCGGGGAGCTGTTTTTT; cdr3_aa: CSARTSGRAGRTGELFF
v_call: TRBV3-1; clone_size: few; j_call: TRBJ2-3; d_call: -; cdr3_nt: TGTGTCAGCAGCCAAGATTTGATTAGGGGCGGAGATACGCAGTATTTT; cdr3_aa: CVSSQDLIRGGDTQYF
v_call: TRBV24-1; clone_size: many; j_call: TRBJ2-3; d_call: -; cdr3_nt: TGTGCCACCAGTGATGAGGTTGGAGATACGCAGTATTTT; cdr3_aa: CATSDEVGDTQYF